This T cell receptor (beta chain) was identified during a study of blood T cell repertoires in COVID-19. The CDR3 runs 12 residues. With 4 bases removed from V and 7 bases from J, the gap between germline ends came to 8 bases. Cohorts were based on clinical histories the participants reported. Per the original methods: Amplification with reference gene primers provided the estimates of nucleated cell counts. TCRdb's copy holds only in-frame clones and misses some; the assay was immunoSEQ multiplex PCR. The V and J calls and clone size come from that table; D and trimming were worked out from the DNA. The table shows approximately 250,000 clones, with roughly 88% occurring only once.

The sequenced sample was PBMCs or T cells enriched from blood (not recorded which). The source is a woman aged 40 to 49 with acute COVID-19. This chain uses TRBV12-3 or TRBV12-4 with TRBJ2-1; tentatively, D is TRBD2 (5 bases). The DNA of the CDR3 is TGTGCCAGCAGTTCGAAGCGGAATGAGCAGTTCTTC. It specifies CASSSKRNEQFF.